Reported below is one T cell receptor (beta chain). The table lists this clonotype with a few counts. Its antigen specificity is not known. The record has no base qualities; no much larger clone is one base away. This specimen comes from a study of patients and donors after allogeneic stem cell transplantation (dated by TCRdb to about 2020). Reading from cysteine to phenylalanine, the CDR3 counts 13 amino acids. Solely the CDR3 DNA is kept, with 39 bases framed from the first base. V loses 4 bases, J loses 8 bases, and the germline ends lie 11 bases apart. The germline V gene sets CDR1 to MGHRA and CDR2 to YSYEKL. Preparation of the library involved RT-PCR. The sequencer was a NextSeq 550. The public sequencing data were trimmed at Q25 with fastp and processed into clonotypes with MiXCR by TCRdb, which kept only in-frame beta chains. CDR3 protein duplicates are merged, each entry listing the most common genes and DNA. The sample table holds about a million distinct CDR3 sequences, of which 15% to 20% were seen once. The ten largest clones capture roughly 6.4% of the sample.

The rearranged chain carries TRBV4-1 and TRBJ1-4, with the D segment identity uncertain. This TCR came from a human donor who was either an allogeneic HSCT recipient or a stem cell or donor lymphocyte infusion donor (not recorded which). It is not recorded whose cells these are; they may come from a transplant donor. Input material: blood, either unsorted or a sorted T cell fraction (not recorded which). The bases read TGCGCCAGCAGCCGTGGACCCGTGGAAAAACTGTTTTTT. Translated, it gives CASSRGPVEKLFF.